This T cell receptor (beta chain) was recorded in a study of T cell responses to AZD1222 COVID-19 vaccine. Study information: Second doses were pooled across both intervals (about 4 or about 12 weeks).

Trimming pared 0 bases from V and 5 bases from J, leaving 10 bases between. The germline gives CDR1 MGHRA, CDR2 YSYEKL. This CDR3 region has 15 residues. TCRdb keeps only in-frame clones here, not all; method: immunoSEQ multiplex PCR. The sample shows some 180,000 clones, 92% of them seen only once. The sample here was peripheral blood, taken on day 0 of AZD1222 vaccination. The receptor's source is an adult in good health. The V and J genes are TRBV4-1 and TRBJ1-4; D not certain. CDR3 nucleotides: TGCGCCAGCAGCCAAGACGGGCAGCTAAATGAAAAACTGTTTTTT. Encoded protein: CASSQDGQLNEKLFF.